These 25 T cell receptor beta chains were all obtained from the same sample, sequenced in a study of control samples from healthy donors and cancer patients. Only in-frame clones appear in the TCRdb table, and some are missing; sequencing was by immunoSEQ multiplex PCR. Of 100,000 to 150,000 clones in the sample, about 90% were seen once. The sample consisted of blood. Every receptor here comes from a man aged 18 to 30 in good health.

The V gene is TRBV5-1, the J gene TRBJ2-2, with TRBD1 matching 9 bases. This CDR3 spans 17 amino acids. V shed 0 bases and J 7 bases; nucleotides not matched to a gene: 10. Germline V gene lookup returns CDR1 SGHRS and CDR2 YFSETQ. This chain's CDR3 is CASSLAPRTGAGGELFF. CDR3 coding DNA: TGCGCCAGCAGCTTGGCCCCACGGACAGGGGCAGGCGGGGAGCTGTTTTTT.

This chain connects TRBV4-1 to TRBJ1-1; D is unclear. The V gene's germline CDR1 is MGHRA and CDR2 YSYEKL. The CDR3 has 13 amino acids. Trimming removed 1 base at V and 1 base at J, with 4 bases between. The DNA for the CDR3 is TGCGCCAGCAGCCAAGTTTCGAACACTGAAGCTTTCTTT. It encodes CASSQVSNTEAFF.

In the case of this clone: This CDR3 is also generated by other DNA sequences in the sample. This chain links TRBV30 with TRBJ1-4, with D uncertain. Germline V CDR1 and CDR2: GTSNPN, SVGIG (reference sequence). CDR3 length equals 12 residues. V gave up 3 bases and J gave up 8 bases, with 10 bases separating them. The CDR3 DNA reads TGTGCCTGGAGCGAGGGCGGAGAAAAACTGTTTTTT. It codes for CAWSEGGEKLFF.

Here the CDR3 reads CASSGPEGYTF. Here the CDR3 DNA reads TGTGCCAGCAGCGGGCCAGAAGGCTACACCTTC. V usage is TRBV9 and J usage is TRBJ1-2; D unresolved. The CDR3 extends over 11 amino acids. Trimming cost V 3 bases and J 8 bases, with 8 bases left between them. Germline-derived CDR1 and CDR2 are SGDLS and YYNGEE. Full variable domain (outside the CDR3, taken from reference TRBV9 and TRBJ1-2): DSGVTQTPKHLITATGQRVTLRCSPRSGDLSVYWYQQSLDQGLQFLIQYYNGEERAKGNILERFSAQQFPDLHSELNLSSLELGDSALYFCASSGPEGYTFGSGTRLTVV.

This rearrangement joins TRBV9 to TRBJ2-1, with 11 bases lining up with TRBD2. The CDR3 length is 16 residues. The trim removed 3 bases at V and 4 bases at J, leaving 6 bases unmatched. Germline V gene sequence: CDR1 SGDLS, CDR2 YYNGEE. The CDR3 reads CASSAPLAGDYNEQFF. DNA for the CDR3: TGTGCCAGCAGCGCCCCACTAGCGGGGGATTACAATGAGCAGTTCTTC.

DNA of the CDR3: TGTGCCAGATTCCGGGACAGGGTCTTACCCACAGATACGCAGTATTTT. Amino acids: CARFRDRVLPTDTQYF. The V call is TRBV5-6, the J call TRBJ2-3; 9 bases are a match to TRBD1. Germline V gene data show CDR1 as SGHDT and CDR2 as YYEEEE. The CDR3 is 16 amino acids. V shed 8 bases and J 2 bases; nucleotides not matched to a gene: 12.

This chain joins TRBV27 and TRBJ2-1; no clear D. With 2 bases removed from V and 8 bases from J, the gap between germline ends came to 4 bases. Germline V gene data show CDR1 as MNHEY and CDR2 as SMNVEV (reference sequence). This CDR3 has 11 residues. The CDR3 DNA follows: TGTGCCAGCAGTTTAGACTATGAGCAGTTCTTC. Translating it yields CASSLDYEQFF.

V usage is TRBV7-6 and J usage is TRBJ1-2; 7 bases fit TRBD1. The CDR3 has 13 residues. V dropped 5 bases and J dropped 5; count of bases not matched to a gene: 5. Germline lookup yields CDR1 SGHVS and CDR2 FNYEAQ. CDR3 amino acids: CASSPTGLYGYTF. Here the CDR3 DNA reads TGTGCCAGCAGCCCGACAGGGCTTTATGGCTACACCTTC.

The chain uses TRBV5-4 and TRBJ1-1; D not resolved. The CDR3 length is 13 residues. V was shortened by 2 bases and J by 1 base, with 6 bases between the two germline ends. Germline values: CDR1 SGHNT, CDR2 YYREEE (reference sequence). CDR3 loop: CASSLKANTEAFF. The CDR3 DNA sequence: TGTGCCAGCAGCTTAAAGGCGAACACTGAAGCTTTCTTT.

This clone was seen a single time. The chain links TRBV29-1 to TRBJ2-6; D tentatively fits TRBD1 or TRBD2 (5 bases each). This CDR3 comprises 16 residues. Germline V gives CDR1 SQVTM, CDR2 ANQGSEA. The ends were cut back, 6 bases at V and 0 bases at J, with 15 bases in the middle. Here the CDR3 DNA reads TGCAGCGTGGCCCAGGGTCGGGACTCTGGGGCCAACGTCCTGACTTTC. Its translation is CSVAQGRDSGANVLTF.

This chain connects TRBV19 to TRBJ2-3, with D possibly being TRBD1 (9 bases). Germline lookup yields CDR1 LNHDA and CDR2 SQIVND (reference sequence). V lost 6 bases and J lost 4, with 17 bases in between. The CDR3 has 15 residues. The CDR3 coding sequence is TGTGCCAGTAGACAGGGGGCGGGAGGAGCAGATACGCAGTATTTT. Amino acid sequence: CASRQGAGGADTQYF.

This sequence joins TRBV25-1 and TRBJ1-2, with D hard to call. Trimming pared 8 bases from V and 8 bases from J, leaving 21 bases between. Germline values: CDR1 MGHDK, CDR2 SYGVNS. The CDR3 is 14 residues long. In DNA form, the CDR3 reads TGTGCCAGCTCTCGCCCGGGAGGTGGGAAGGGCTACACCTTC. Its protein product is CASSRPGGGKGYTF.

As DNA, the CDR3 is TGTGCCAGCAGTTACTCTCAAGGCGGCTATTACAATGAGCAGTTCTTC. Its protein is CASSYSQGGYYNEQFF. The genes are TRBV6-5 and TRBJ2-1, with no clear D. CDR3 length: 16 amino acids. The germline gives CDR1 MNHEY, CDR2 SVGAGI. V gave up 0 bases and J gave up 4 bases, with 13 bases separating them.

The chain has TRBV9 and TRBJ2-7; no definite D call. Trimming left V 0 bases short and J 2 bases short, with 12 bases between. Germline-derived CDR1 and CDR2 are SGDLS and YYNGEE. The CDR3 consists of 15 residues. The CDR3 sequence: CASSVGAQAAYEQYF. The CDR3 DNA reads TGTGCCAGCAGCGTAGGTGCCCAGGCGGCCTACGAGCAGTACTTC.

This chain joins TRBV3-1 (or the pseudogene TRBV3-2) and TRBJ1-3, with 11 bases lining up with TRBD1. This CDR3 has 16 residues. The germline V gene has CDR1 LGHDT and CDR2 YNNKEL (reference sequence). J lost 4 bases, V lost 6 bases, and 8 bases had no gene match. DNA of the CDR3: TGTGCCAGCAGTGACCGGGACAGGGGGAACGGAAACACCATATATTTT. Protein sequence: CASSDRDRGNGNTIYF.

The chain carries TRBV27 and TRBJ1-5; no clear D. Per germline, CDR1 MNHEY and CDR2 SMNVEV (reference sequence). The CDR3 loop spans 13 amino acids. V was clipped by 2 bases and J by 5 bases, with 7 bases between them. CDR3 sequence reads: CASSLTLHQPQHF. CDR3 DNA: TGTGCCAGCAGTTTAACTCTGCATCAGCCCCAGCATTTT.

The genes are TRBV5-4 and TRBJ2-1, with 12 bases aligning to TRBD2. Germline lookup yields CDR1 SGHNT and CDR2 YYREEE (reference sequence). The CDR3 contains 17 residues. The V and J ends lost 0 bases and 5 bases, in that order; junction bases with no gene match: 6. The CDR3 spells CASSLATGLAGHNEQFF. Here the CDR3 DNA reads TGTGCCAGCAGCTTGGCAACTGGACTAGCGGGACACAATGAGCAGTTCTTC.

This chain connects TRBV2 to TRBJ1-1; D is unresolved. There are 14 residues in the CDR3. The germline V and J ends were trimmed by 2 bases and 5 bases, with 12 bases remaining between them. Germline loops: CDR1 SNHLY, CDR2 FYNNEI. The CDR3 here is CASSEFSDGTEAFF. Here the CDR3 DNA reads TGTGCCAGCAGTGAATTTAGTGATGGAACTGAAGCTTTCTTT.

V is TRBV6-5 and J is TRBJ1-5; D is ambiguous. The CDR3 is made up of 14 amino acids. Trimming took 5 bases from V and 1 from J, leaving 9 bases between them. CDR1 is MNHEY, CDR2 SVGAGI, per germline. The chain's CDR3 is CASSSVQSNQPQHF. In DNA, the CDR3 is TGTGCCAGCAGTAGCGTGCAGAGCAATCAGCCCCAGCATTTT.

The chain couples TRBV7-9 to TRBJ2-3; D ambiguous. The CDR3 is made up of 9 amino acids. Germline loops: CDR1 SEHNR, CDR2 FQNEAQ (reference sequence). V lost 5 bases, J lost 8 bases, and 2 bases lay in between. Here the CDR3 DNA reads TGTGCCAGCAGCCCTACGCAGTATTTT. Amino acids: CASSPTQYF.

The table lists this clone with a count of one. As DNA, the CDR3 is TGTGCTAGTGGTTTCGACCAGGGAACCTACACCTTC. Amino acid sequence: CASGFDQGTYTF. The chain is built from TRBV12-5 and TRBJ1-2, with D perhaps TRBD1 (5 bases). The CDR3 has 12 residues. Germline-derived CDR1 and CDR2 are LGHNT and FRNRAP. Trimming stripped 3 bases from V and 10 bases from J, with 12 bases between.

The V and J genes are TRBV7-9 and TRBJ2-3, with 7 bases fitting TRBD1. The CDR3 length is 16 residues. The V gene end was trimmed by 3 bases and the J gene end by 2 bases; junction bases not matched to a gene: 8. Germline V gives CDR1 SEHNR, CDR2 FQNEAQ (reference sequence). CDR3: CASSFSSGQLTDTQYF. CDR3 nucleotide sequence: TGTGCCAGCAGCTTCTCCTCGGGACAGCTCACAGATACGCAGTATTTT. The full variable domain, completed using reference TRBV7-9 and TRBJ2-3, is DTGVSQNPRHKITKRGQNVTFRCDPISEHNRLYWYRQTLGQGPEFLTYFQNEAQLEKSRLLSDRFSAERPKGSFSTLEIQRTEQGDSAMYLCASSFSSGQLTDTQYFGPGTRLTVL.

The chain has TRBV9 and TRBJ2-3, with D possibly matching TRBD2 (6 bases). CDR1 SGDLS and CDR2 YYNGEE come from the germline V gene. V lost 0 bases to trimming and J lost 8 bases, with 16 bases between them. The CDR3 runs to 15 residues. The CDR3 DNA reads TGTGCCAGCAGCGTAGCGGGGGATGGACAAGGTACGCAGTATTTT. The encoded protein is CASSVAGDGQGTQYF.

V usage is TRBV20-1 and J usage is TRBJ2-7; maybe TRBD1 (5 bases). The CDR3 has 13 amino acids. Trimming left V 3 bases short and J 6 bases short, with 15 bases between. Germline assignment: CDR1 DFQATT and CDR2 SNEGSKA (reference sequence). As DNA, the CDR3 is TGCAGTGCTAGTATGGCAGGGCTCCGCGAGCAGTACTTC. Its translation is CSASMAGLREQYF.

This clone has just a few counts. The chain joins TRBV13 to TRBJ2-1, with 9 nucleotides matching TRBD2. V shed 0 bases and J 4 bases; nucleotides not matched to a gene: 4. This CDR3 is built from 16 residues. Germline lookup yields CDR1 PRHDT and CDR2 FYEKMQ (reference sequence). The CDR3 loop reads CASSLGGSGRYNEQFF. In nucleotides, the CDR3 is TGTGCCAGCAGCTTAGGCGGGAGCGGGAGGTACAATGAGCAGTTCTTC.